This T cell receptor (beta chain) came from a study of cytomegalovirus exposure and HLA in healthy donors. The study, taken as a whole, reports: Both high specificity and high sensitivity reportedly marked the classifier's diagnosis of cytomegalovirus status.

TCRdb's table, derived via immunoSEQ multiplex PCR, lists solely in-frame clones and lacks some. The sample records some 78,000 clones, 95% to 97% being singletons. CDR3 size: 14 residues. Losses at the gene ends were 3 bases for V and 6 bases for J; bases not matched to a gene: 5. The germline CDR1 and CDR2 sequences are SGHNT and YYREEE (reference sequence). Regarding this clone: The antigen is not known.

Sequencing input: PBMCs. The origin of this receptor is a young man in good health and CMV-seropositive. The genes are TRBV5-4 and TRBJ2-7; TRBD1 matches 11 bases. CDR3 protein: CASSSAGTGGEQYF. Here the CDR3 DNA reads TGTGCCAGCAGCTCCGCCGGGACAGGGGGCGAGCAGTACTTC. The variable domain in full, with the rest retrieved from reference TRBV5-4 and TRBJ2-7, is ETGVTQSPTHLIKTRGQQVTLRCSSQSGHNTVSWYQQALGQGPQFIFQYYREEENGRGNFPPRFSGLQFPNYSSELNVNALELDDSALYLCASSSAGTGGEQYFGPGTRLTVT.